These 13 T cell receptor beta chains were sequenced from one sample in a study of somatic mutations in cytotoxic T cells in rheumatoid arthritis (dated 2017 in TCRdb). Library generation was performed with the immunoSEQ multiplex PCR assay. In its TCRdb copy, this immuneACCESS table keeps in-frame sequences only and misses some clones. Where compared with another copy, unresolved V genes explain less than half of these, and the others have no known cause. Here the sample has roughly 12,000 clones; about 80% occur a single time. The ten largest clones represent more than 13% of the sample. The source material was CD8+ T cells sorted from blood. The receptors were gathered from a man in his forties or fifties in good health.

J is TRBJ2-1 and V is TRBV7-2; 13 nucleotides align to TRBD2. The germline gives CDR1 SGHTA, CDR2 FQGNSA. Losses at the gene ends were 5 bases for V and 13 bases for J; bases not matched to a gene: 5. This CDR3 region has 13 residues. The CDR3 loop reads CASSETSGGAQFF. The CDR3 DNA is TGTGCCAGCAGCGAAACTAGCGGGGGGGCACAGTTCTTC. The full variable domain, rest sourced from reference TRBV7-2 and TRBJ2-1, is GAGVSQSPSNKVTEKGKDVELRCDPISGHTALYWYRQSLGQGLEFLIYFQGNSAPDKSGLPSDRFSAERTGGSVSTLTIQRTQQEDSAVYLCASSETSGGAQFFGPGTRLTVL.

This clone was detected only once. The V and J genes are TRBV18 and TRBJ2-3, with TRBD1 identical over 7 bases. CDR1 is KGHSH and CDR2 is LQKENI in the germline V gene. This CDR3 is 15 amino acids long. V shed 3 bases and J 2 bases; nucleotides not matched to a gene: 5. CDR3 coding DNA: TGTGCCAGCTCACCTACAGGGGCTCCCACAGATACGCAGTATTTT. This gives the protein CASSPTGAPTDTQYF.

The chain links TRBV9 to TRBJ2-2; no reliable D call. The germline V gene has CDR1 SGDLS and CDR2 YYNGEE. Trimming removed 3 bases from V and 2 bases from J, with 14 bases in between. The CDR3 covers 16 residues. The CDR3 sequence is CASSGRLEINTGELFF. In nucleotides, the CDR3 is TGTGCCAGCAGCGGCAGACTGGAAATAAACACCGGGGAGCTGTTTTTT.

The CDR3 spells CASSYGRGTYEQYF. CDR3 nucleotide sequence: TGTGCCAGCAGTTACGGCAGGGGGACCTACGAGCAGTACTTC. The V and J genes are TRBV6-5 and TRBJ2-7; 7 nucleotides line up with TRBD1. V was pared by 2 bases and J by 2 bases, with 3 bases of the junction left unmatched. The CDR3 loop spans 14 amino acids. The germline V gene encodes CDR1 MNHEY and CDR2 SVGAGI.

The CDR3 reads CASSIVGTGTEAFF. The CDR3, as DNA: TGTGCCAGTAGTATAGTGGGGACAGGTACTGAAGCTTTCTTT. V usage is TRBV19 and J usage is TRBJ1-1, with 8 bases that match TRBD1. The CDR3 consists of 14 residues. V dropped 1 base and J dropped 5; count of bases not matched to a gene: 3. Germline CDR1 and CDR2: LNHDA and SQIVND (reference sequence). Combining the CDR3 with reference TRBV19 and TRBJ1-1 gives the whole variable domain DGGITQSPKYLFRKEGQNVTLSCEQNLNHDAMYWYRQDPGQGLRLIYYSQIVNDFQKGDIAEGYSVSREKKESFPLTVTSAQKNPTAFYLCASSIVGTGTEAFFGQGTRLTVV.

This chain connects TRBV11-2 to TRBJ2-5; tentative D call: TRBD1 (6 bases). The CDR3 is 13 amino acids. Germline V gene data show CDR1 as SGHAT and CDR2 as FQNNGV. V was cut by 4 bases and J by 3 bases, with 9 bases left in between. Written as DNA, the CDR3 is TGTGCCAGCAGCTCCCCAGGGGAAGAGACCCAGTACTTC. It encodes CASSSPGEETQYF. Supplemented by reference TRBV11-2 and TRBJ2-5, the full variable domain reads EAGVAQSPRYKIIEKRQSVAFWCNPISGHATLYWYQQILGQGPKLLIQFQNNGVVDDSQLPKDRFSAERLKGVDSTLKIQPAKLEDSAVYLCASSSPGEETQYFGPGTRLLVL.

This rearrangement joins TRBV2 to TRBJ1-1; 11 bases are shared with TRBD1. The V gene's germline CDR1 is SNHLY and CDR2 FYNNEI. The CDR3 is made up of 15 amino acids. V lost 6 bases and J lost 4; bases outside the gene matches: 7. The CDR3 loop reads CASSPGQGEGTEAFF. The CDR3 DNA sequence: TGTGCCAGCAGCCCGGGACAGGGGGAAGGCACTGAAGCTTTCTTT.

The chain uses TRBV18 and TRBJ2-7, with D possibly being TRBD2 (6 bases). Per the germline V gene, CDR1 is KGHSH and CDR2 is LQKENI. This CDR3 spans 14 amino acids. Trimming removed 5 bases from V and 2 bases from J, with 13 bases in between. The CDR3 DNA is TGTGCCAGCTCAAGAAACGGGAGAACCTACGAGCAGTACTTC. Translated, it gives CASSRNGRTYEQYF.

This clone was observed a few times. The gene calls are TRBV7-9 and TRBJ1-5; weak D call: TRBD1 (6 bases). The germline V and J ends were trimmed by 6 bases and 1 base, with 10 bases remaining between them. The CDR3 has 14 amino acids. CDR1 and CDR2 from the germline V gene are SEHNR and FQNEAQ (reference sequence). CDR3 in amino acids: CASSIGGSNQPQHF. The DNA for the CDR3 is TGTGCCAGCAGTATAGGGGGGAGCAATCAGCCCCAGCATTTT.

The V gene is TRBV7-9, the J gene TRBJ2-5; TRBD2 aligns across 8 bases. V was clipped by 6 bases and J by 5 bases; unmatched bases: 20. CDR1 is SEHNR, CDR2 FQNEAQ, per germline (reference sequence). CDR3 length: 18 residues. CDR3 in amino acids: CASSLPLTSGDLLETQYF. In DNA form, the CDR3 reads TGTGCCAGCAGTTTGCCACTCACTAGCGGAGACCTTCTTGAGACCCAGTACTTC.

J is TRBJ2-3 and V is TRBV2, with 7 positions matching TRBD2. Losses at the gene ends were 3 bases for V and 1 base for J; bases not matched to a gene: 7. CDR3 length: 16 residues. The germline CDR1 and CDR2 sequences are SNHLY and FYNNEI. In DNA, the CDR3 is TGTGCCAGCAGTGATTCGCGGGGGTTTCGCACAGATACGCAGTATTTT. This codes for CASSDSRGFRTDTQYF.

Here the CDR3 reads CASSVEGLAATFGELFF. As DNA, the CDR3 is TGTGCCAGCAGCGTAGAGGGACTAGCGGCCACTTTCGGGGAGCTGTTTTTT. This rearrangement joins TRBV9 to TRBJ2-2, with 11 bases that match TRBD2. This CDR3 region has 17 residues. From germline, CDR1 is SGDLS and CDR2 YYNGEE. V dropped 0 bases and J dropped 7; count of bases not matched to a gene: 8.

This clone appeared a single time. This rearrangement joins TRBV6-5 to TRBJ2-1; no reliable D call. The V gene's germline CDR1 is MNHEY and CDR2 SVGAGI. CDR3 length equals 13 residues. V dropped 0 bases and J dropped 12 bases, with 12 bases sitting between them. The CDR3 region has the DNA TGTGCCAGCAGTTACTCTCCCCTCGAAAGGCAGTTCTTC. Protein product: CASSYSPLERQFF.